Below, one TCR beta chain is given with its context. Per sample, the assay covered around 10^5 TCR templates. The method was immunoSEQ multiplex PCR; TCRdb's version includes in-frame clones alone and lacks a portion of them. Of more than 75,000 clones listed, roughly 97% were seen once; the top ten hold approximately 0.031%. The CDR3 is 15 amino acids. Between the trimmed V and J ends, which lost 5 bases and 0 bases, there was a span of 13 bases. From germline, CDR1 is SGHTA and CDR2 FQGNSA. This sample was taken from a study of siplizumab effects on memory and regulatory T cells. The V and J genes are TRBV7-2 and TRBJ1-1, with D maybe TRBD1 (5 bases). This sequence originates from a human donor in good health. Sequencing input: naive CD4+ T cells sorted from blood. The CDR3 loop is CASSATGTLNTEAFF. As DNA, the CDR3 is TGTGCCAGCAGCGCAACCGGGACTTTGAACACTGAAGCTTTCTTT. The full variable domain, in which reference TRBV7-2 and TRBJ1-1 provide the parts outside the CDR3, is GAGVSQSPSNKVTEKGKDVELRCDPISGHTALYWYRQSLGQGLEFLIYFQGNSAPDKSGLPSDRFSAERTGGSVSTLTIQRTQQEDSAVYLCASSATGTLNTEAFFGQGTRLTVV.